Listed below are T cell receptor beta chains from one sample, sequenced in a study of cytomegalovirus exposure and HLA in healthy donors. Clones were sequenced by immunoSEQ multiplex PCR, and TCRdb holds only the in-frame ones, with some missing. Across 60,000 to 65,000 clones, the top ten clones capture approximately 5% of the sample. Sequencing was carried out using PBMCs. The origin of the receptors is a man in his thirties or forties in good health and CMV-seropositive. The CDR3 runs from the conserved cysteine through the conserved F or W. The D gene is left open where the match is weak.

v_call,d_call,j_call,cdr3_nt,cdr3_aa
TRBV5-1,NA,TRBJ1-1,TGCGCCAGCAAGGGAGCCTTGAACACTGAAGCTTTCTTT,CASKGALNTEAFF
TRBV5-4,NA,TRBJ2-7,TGTGCCAGCAGCTATCAGGGGTCCTACGAGCAGTACTTC,CASSYQGSYEQYF
TRBV5-1,TRBD1,TRBJ2-3,TGCGCCAGCAGCGGGACAGGGCTTAGAGATAAGCAGTATTTT,CASSGTGLRDKQYF
TRBV30,NA,TRBJ2-2,TGTGCCTGGAGTCGGGGTTCGAACACCGGGGAGCTGTTTTTT,CAWSRGSNTGELFF
TRBV4-2,TRBD1,TRBJ2-7,TGTGCCAGCAGGGGGACCGGGACAGGGGTCTACGAGCAGTACTTC,CASRGTGTGVYEQYF
TRBV7-9,TRBD1,TRBJ2-7,TGTGCCAGCAGCCTCGGGGACAGGGGGCACGAGCAGTACTTC,CASSLGDRGHEQYF
TRBV29-1,NA,TRBJ1-1,TGCAGCGTAAGACAGAGGCTGAACACTGAAGCTTTCTTT,CSVRQRLNTEAFF
TRBV6-1,NA,TRBJ2-7,TGTGCCAGCAGTGAAGCTAGAGGGAGCTCCTACGAGCAGTACTTC,CASSEARGSSYEQYF
TRBV29-1,NA,TRBJ2-1,TGCAGCGTTGATCGGGGTCATGAGCAGTTCTTC,CSVDRGHEQFF
TRBV5-1,NA,TRBJ1-3,TGCGCCAGCAGCCGAGACCGGAGCGGAAACACCATATATTTT,CASSRDRSGNTIYF
TRBV9,TRBD2,TRBJ2-7,TGTGCCAGCAGCCCAACCCCTAGCGGGAGCTCCTACGAGCAGTACTTC,CASSPTPSGSSYEQYF
TRBV15,TRBD1,TRBJ1-1,TGTGCCACCAGCAGAGATCTAGACCTCAGGGGGCAAGCTTTCTTT,CATSRDLDLRGQAFF
TRBV6-5,TRBD1,TRBJ1-1,TGTGCCAGCACCGCACAGGGGGACACTGAAGCTTTCTTT,CASTAQGDTEAFF
TRBV6-5,NA,TRBJ2-7,TGTGCCAGCCGGGAGGGGGCTCATGAGCAGTACTTC,CASREGAHEQYF
TRBV7-9,TRBD2,TRBJ2-1,TGTGCCAGCAGCCCTGGGACTAGCGGGAGCCATCCCCTCCACAATGAGCAGTTCTTC,CASSPGTSGSHPLHNEQFF
TRBV6-5,NA,TRBJ2-7,TGTGCCAGCAGGCCGGGGGGCCCCTACGAGCAGTACTTC,CASRPGGPYEQYF
TRBV5-1,TRBD1,TRBJ2-2,TGCGCCAGCAGCGTGGACAGGGAAGGCACCGGGGAGCTGTTTTTT,CASSVDREGTGELFF
TRBV7-9,TRBD2,TRBJ2-7,TGTGCCAGCAGCTTAGAACTAGCGGGAGCCGAGCAGTACTTC,CASSLELAGAEQYF
TRBV5-1,TRBD1,TRBJ1-1,TGCGCCAGCAGCCCGTGGACAGGGGGCACTGAAGCTTTCTTT,CASSPWTGGTEAFF
TRBV19,TRBD1,TRBJ1-5,TGTGCCAGTAGACGGGACAGGGGGCTGGAGCCCCAGCATTTT,CASRRDRGLEPQHF
TRBV6-1,TRBD1,TRBJ2-7,TGTGCCAGCAGAGGACAGGGGGCGGTCATAGGGCAGTACTTC,CASRGQGAVIGQYF
TRBV18,TRBD2,TRBJ2-7,TGTGCCAGCTCACCTCCTAGCGGGAGGAACAACGAGCAGTACTTC,CASSPPSGRNNEQYF
TRBV28,NA,TRBJ1-2,TGTGCCAGCAGTTTCGCAGATGGCTACACCTTC,CASSFADGYTF
TRBV2,NA,TRBJ1-1,TGTGCCAGCAGCACAAACACTGAAGCTTTCTTT,CASSTNTEAFF
TRBV9,TRBD1,TRBJ2-2,TGTGCCAGCAGCGTGACAGGGGGCGAATACACCGGGGAGCTGTTTTTT,CASSVTGGEYTGELFF
TRBV7-9,NA,TRBJ2-1,TGTGCCAGCAGCGGCAGACAGTCTGACAATGAGCAGTTCTTC,CASSGRQSDNEQFF
TRBV7-8,NA,TRBJ1-1,TGTGCCAGCAGCTTAGCAGGGGCGATCTTCACTGAAGCTTTCTTT,CASSLAGAIFTEAFF
TRBV5-6,NA,TRBJ1-1,TGTGCCAGCAGCTGGGGACAAAAAACTGAAGCTTTCTTT,CASSWGQKTEAFF
TRBV6-5,TRBD1,TRBJ1-2,TGTGCCAGCACCCCGTACGGACAGGGTACAGATGGCTACACCTTC,CASTPYGQGTDGYTF
TRBV30,TRBD1,TRBJ2-7,TGTGCCTGGAGTGTAACGGCAGGGGGCTACGAGCAGTACTTC,CAWSVTAGGYEQYF
TRBV28,TRBD1,TRBJ1-2,TGTGCCAGCAGTTTAGACAGGGGAGATGGCTACACCTTC,CASSLDRGDGYTF